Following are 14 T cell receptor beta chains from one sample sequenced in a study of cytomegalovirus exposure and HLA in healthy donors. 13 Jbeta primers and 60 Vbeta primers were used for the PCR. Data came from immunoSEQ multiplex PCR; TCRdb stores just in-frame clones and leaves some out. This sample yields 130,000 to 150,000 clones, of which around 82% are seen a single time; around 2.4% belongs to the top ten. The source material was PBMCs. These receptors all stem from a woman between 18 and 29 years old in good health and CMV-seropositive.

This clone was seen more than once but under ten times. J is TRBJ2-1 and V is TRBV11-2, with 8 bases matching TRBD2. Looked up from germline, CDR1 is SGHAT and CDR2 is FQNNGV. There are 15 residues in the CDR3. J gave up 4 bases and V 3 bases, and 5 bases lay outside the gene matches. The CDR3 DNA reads TGTGCCAGCAGCTTTCTAGCGGGCCCTTACAATGAGCAGTTCTTC. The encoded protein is CASSFLAGPYNEQFF.

The CDR3 region has the DNA TGTGCCAGCAGTCCCTCAGAGCCGGCGGGGCTGTTTTTT. This encodes CASSPSEPAGLFF. This chain joins TRBV27 and TRBJ2-2, with D possibly matching TRBD2 (5 bases). The V end lost 5 bases, the J end lost 13 bases, and 17 bases lay between the germline ends. There are 13 residues in the CDR3. Per germline, CDR1 MNHEY and CDR2 SMNVEV (reference sequence).

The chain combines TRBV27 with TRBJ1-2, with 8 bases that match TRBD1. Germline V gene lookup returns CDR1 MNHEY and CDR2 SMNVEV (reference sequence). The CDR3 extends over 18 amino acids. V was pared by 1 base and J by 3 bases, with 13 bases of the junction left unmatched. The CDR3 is CASSLFQDSGQAHYGYTF. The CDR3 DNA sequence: TGTGCCAGCAGTTTATTCCAGGACTCGGGACAGGCCCACTATGGCTACACCTTC.

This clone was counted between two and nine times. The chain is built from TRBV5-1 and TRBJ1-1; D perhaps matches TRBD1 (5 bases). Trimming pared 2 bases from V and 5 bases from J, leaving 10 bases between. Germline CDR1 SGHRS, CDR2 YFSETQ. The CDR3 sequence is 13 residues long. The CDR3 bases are TGCGCCAGCAGCTTAAACGGGGGGACTGAAGCTTTCTTT. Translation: CASSLNGGTEAFF.

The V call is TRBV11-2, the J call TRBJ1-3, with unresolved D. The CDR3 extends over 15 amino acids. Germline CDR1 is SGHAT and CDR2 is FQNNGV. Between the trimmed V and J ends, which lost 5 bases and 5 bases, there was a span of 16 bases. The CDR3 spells CASSLTPGLRNTIYF. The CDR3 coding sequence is TGTGCCAGCAGCCTAACGCCGGGTCTTAGAAACACCATATATTTT.

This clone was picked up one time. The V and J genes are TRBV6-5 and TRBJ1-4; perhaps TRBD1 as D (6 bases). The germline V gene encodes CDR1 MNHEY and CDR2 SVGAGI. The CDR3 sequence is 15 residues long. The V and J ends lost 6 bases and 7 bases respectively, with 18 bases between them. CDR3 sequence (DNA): TGTGCCAGCAGCCGACGGGGGGCGACAAGTGAAAAACTGTTTTTT. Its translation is CASSRRGATSEKLFF.

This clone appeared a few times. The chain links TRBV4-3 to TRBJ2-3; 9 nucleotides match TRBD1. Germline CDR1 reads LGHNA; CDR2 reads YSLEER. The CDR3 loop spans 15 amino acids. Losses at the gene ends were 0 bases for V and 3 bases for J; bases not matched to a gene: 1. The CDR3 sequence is CASSQEGTGTDTQYF. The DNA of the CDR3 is TGCGCCAGCAGCCAAGAGGGGACAGGGACAGATACGCAGTATTTT.

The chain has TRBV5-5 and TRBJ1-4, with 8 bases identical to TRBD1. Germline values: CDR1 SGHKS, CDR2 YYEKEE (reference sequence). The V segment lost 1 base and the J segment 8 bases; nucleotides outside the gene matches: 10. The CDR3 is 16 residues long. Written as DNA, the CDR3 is TGTGCCAGCAGCTTGATTCCCGGGACAGGCAAAGAAAAACTGTTTTTT. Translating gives CASSLIPGTGKEKLFF.

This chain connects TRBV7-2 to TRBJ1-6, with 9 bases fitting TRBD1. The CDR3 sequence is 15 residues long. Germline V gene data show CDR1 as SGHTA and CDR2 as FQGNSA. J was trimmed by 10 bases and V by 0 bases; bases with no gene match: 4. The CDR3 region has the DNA TGTGCCAGCAGCTTAGCCGGGACAGGGTTATCACCCCTCCACTTT. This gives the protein CASSLAGTGLSPLHF.

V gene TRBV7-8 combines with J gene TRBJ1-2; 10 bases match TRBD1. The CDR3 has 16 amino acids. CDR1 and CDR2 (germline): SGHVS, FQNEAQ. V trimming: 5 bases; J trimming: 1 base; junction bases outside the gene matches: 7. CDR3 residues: CASSQVRDRGNYGYTF. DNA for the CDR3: TGTGCCAGCAGCCAAGTTCGGGACAGGGGTAACTATGGCTACACCTTC.

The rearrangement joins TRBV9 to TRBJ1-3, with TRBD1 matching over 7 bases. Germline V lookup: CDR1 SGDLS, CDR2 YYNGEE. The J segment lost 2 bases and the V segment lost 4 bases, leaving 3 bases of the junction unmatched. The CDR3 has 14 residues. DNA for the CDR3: TGTGCCAGCAGCCCCGACAGGGCTGGAAACACCATATATTTT. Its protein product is CASSPDRAGNTIYF.

The chain's CDR3 is CAWTGGPYEQYF. In DNA, the CDR3 is TGTGCCTGGACGGGGGGGCCCTACGAGCAGTACTTC. The chain employs TRBV30 and TRBJ2-7, with 8 bases identical to TRBD2. The ends lost 4 bases at V and 2 bases at J; junction bases unmatched: 1. CDR3 length equals 12 residues. Germline V gene data show CDR1 as GTSNPN and CDR2 as SVGIG (reference sequence).

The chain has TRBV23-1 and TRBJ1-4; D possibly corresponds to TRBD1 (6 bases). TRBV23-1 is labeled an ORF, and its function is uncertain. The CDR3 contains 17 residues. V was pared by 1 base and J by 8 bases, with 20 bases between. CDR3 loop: CASSQFLPYREGEKLFF. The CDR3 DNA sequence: TGCGCCAGCAGTCAATTTTTGCCCTACAGGGAGGGCGAAAAACTGTTTTTT.

The CDR3 sequence is CASSSGGGQGGYGYTF. In DNA form, the CDR3 reads TGTGCCAGCAGTTCGGGGGGGGGACAGGGGGGGTATGGCTACACCTTC. The V gene is TRBV28, the J gene TRBJ1-2, with 11 bases matching TRBD1. Germline V lookup: CDR1 MDHEN, CDR2 SYDVKM. This CDR3 spans 16 amino acids. The V gene end was trimmed by 4 bases and the J gene end by 5 bases; junction bases not matched to a gene: 9.